The present T cell receptor beta chain was sequenced within a study of T cell responses to AZD1222 COVID-19 vaccine. Profiling relied on immunoSEQ multiplex PCR, and the TCRdb table lists in-frame clones only, not all of them. Altogether about 150,000 clones are present, less than 95% being singletons, with the ten largest covering approximately 1.5%. This clone was seen once. What it recognizes is unknown. Study-level results: Close to half of spike-specific TCRs reportedly recognize unmutated variant regions.

The CDR3 has 14 residues. The V gene lost 1 base and the J gene lost 8 bases, with 14 bases spanning the gap. Germline V CDR1 and CDR2: MNHEY, SMNVEV (reference sequence). The clonotype was recovered from an adult in good health. V gene TRBV27 combines with J gene TRBJ1-2; D gene uncertain. The material sequenced was peripheral blood, taken on day 0 of AZD1222 vaccination. CDR3 nucleotides: TGTGCCAGCAGTTTATTAGGCCGGCTGGGGGGCTACACCTTC. Translated: CASSLLGRLGGYTF.